The clone carrying this TCR beta chain showed up just a few times. The antigen remains undetermined. Sample time point: persistent/refractory GD, antithyroid drugs over 5 years with positive TRAb. RNA isolated from PBMCs was used to make the TCR library. The patients were drawn from one endocrinology department in Xi'an, China. Germline CDR1 is DFQATT and CDR2 is SNEGSKA (reference sequence). Trimming removed 5 bases from V and 8 bases from J, with 18 bases in between. The CDR3 is 13 residues long. The data originate from a study of regulatory T cells in long-lasting Graves disease. General study findings and limits: With approximately 2,800 shared public clonotypes, persistent patients exceeded new patients, who shared more than 900. Possibly, too few samples lowered accuracy.

Arm-PCR of CDR3 regions and iRepertoire HTBI primers were the basis on which TCR beta libraries were built. TCRdb reprocessed the multiplex PCR reads via MiXCR and lists one record per CDR3 protein. The sample holds 500,000 to 800,000 distinct CDR3 sequences, roughly 30% seen once. The sample was peripheral blood mononuclear cells (PBMCs), taken when the disease was refractory, from a patient treated with antithyroid drugs. The chain couples TRBV20-1 to TRBJ1-2; D unresolved. The clonotype comes from a female donor with Graves disease. CDR3 sequence: CSAPLRPGAGYTF. CDR3 nucleotides: TGCAGTGCTCCTCTTAGGCCAGGCGCGGGCTACACCTTC.